Each of the 31 T cell receptor beta chains below was sequenced from the same sample in a study of human T cells and chemical hapten exposure. TCRdb reprocessed the RACE reads via MiXCR and lists one record per CDR3 protein. The data hold some 340,000 distinct CDR3 sequences, with approximately 6.3% observed a single time. Time point: patch test 1, 2 weeks after DPC sensitization. Treatment reported: therapeutic diphenylcyclopropenone sensitization with weekly scalp DPC. The sample consisted of whole blood, taken in connection with sensitization to the hapten diphenylcyclopropenone (DPC). These receptors came from a young woman with alopecia areata. Some clones in this sample may be carry-over from other donors' samples.

This clonotype showed up just a few times. The chain combines TRBV12-3 or TRBV12-4 with TRBJ2-1, with 9 bases identical to TRBD2. The J segment lost 3 bases and the V segment lost 6 bases, leaving 6 bases of the junction unmatched. This CDR3 spans 15 amino acids. As DNA, the CDR3 is TGTGCCAGCAGCCTGCGGGGGGGCAGCTACAATGAGCAGTTCTTC. This gives the protein CASSLRGGSYNEQFF.

The sample holds a few counts of this clonotype. This chain uses TRBV2 with TRBJ2-1; D tentatively fits TRBD1 or TRBD2 (5 bases each). Germline V CDR1 and CDR2: SNHLY, FYNNEI. V dropped 4 bases and J dropped 6 bases, with 13 bases sitting between them. The CDR3 extends over 14 amino acids. CDR3: CASSGSGGGNEQFF. CDR3 DNA sequence: TGTGCCAGCAGTGGGTCGGGTGGGGGCAATGAGCAGTTCTTC.

The sample holds many counts of this clonotype. The rearrangement links TRBV3-1 to TRBJ2-7; D gene ambiguous. CDR1 and CDR2 (germline): LGHDT, YNNKEL (reference sequence). This CDR3 is 14 amino acids long. The V end was cut by 4 bases, the J end by 6 bases, with 16 bases between. CDR3: CASSPGPSAPEQYF. In DNA, the CDR3 is TGTGCCAGCAGCCCAGGCCCTTCGGCCCCCGAGCAGTACTTC.

The chain carries TRBV6-2 or TRBV6-3 and TRBJ2-7; D unclear. This CDR3 contains 13 residues. V gave up 2 bases and J gave up 3 bases, with 8 bases separating them. Per the germline V gene, CDR1 is MNHEY and CDR2 is SVGEGT. CDR3 coding DNA: TGTGCCAGCAGTTACGAGCGCCGCTACGAGCAGTACTTC. This codes for CASSYERRYEQYF.

J is TRBJ1-1 and V is TRBV5-1; perhaps TRBD1 as D (5 bases). This CDR3 has 15 residues. Trimming removed 4 bases at V and 3 bases at J, with 16 bases between. The germline V gene has CDR1 SGHRS and CDR2 YFSETQ. CDR3 protein: CASSLQPDTDTEAFF. The CDR3 nucleotides read TGCGCCAGCAGCCTCCAACCGGACACTGACACTGAAGCTTTCTTT. Looking up the rest from reference TRBV5-1 and TRBJ1-1 gives the full variable domain: KAGVTQTPRYLIKTRGQQVTLSCSPISGHRSVSWYQQTPGQGLQFLFEYFSETQRNKGNFPGRFSGRQFSNSRSEMNVSTLELGDSALYLCASSLQPDTDTEAFFGQGTRLTVV.

This clonotype appeared many times. The genes are TRBV20-1 and TRBJ2-3; 14 nucleotides align to TRBD2. Germline V gene data show CDR1 as DFQATT and CDR2 as SNEGSKA (reference sequence). The CDR3 loop spans 16 amino acids. The junction had 9 bases not matched to a gene; V was cut back by 7 bases and J by 3 bases. The CDR3 coding sequence is TGCAGTGGCGAGACTAGCGGGGGGGCCAAGACAGATACGCAGTATTTT. This gives the protein CSGETSGGAKTDTQYF.

This clonotype was seen repeatedly, ten times or more. CDR3 sequence reads: CASRGGSAGANVLTF. CDR3 nucleotide sequence: TGTGCCAGCAGGGGGGGGTCAGCTGGGGCCAACGTCCTGACTTTC. This chain links TRBV6-1 with TRBJ2-6; 7 bases are a match to TRBD2. V shed 6 bases, J shed 2 bases, and the junction held 4 bases outside the gene matches. Germline CDR1 MNHNS, CDR2 SASEGT. The CDR3 extends over 15 amino acids.

This clonotype has more than one count but fewer than ten. This CDR3 is CASSLVGELETQYF. The CDR3 DNA is TGTGCCAGCAGCTTGGTCGGGGAATTGGAGACCCAGTACTTC. V gene TRBV5-6 combines with J gene TRBJ2-5; D may be TRBD2 (5 bases). V lost 0 bases and J 5 bases, leaving 11 bases between the germline ends. In germline, CDR1 is SGHDT, CDR2 YYEEEE. The CDR3 is 14 amino acids.

The chain employs TRBV6-2 or TRBV6-3 and TRBJ2-6; possible D gene TRBD1, 5 bases. V was cut by 5 bases and J by 0 bases, with 11 bases left in between. CDR1 and CDR2 (germline): MNHEY, SVGEGT. CDR3 length equals 16 residues. The CDR3 coding sequence is TGTGCCAGCAGTACCCACAGGATCTCTGGGGCCAACGTCCTGACTTTC. Amino acids: CASSTHRISGANVLTF.

This clonotype was detected a few times. The chain couples TRBV7-2 to TRBJ2-7; D may be TRBD2 (7 bases). V was pared by 6 bases and J by 5 bases, with 20 bases between. CDR3 length equals 15 residues. Germline V gene lookup returns CDR1 SGHTA and CDR2 FQGNSA. CDR3 nucleotides: TGTGCCAGCAGTCCACGCGGGGGCCGCTTTAACGAGCAGTACTTC. It yields the protein CASSPRGGRFNEQYF. The variable domain in full, completed from reference TRBV7-2 and TRBJ2-7, reads GAGVSQSPSNKVTEKGKDVELRCDPISGHTALYWYRQSLGQGLEFLIYFQGNSAPDKSGLPSDRFSAERTGGSVSTLTIQRTQQEDSAVYLCASSPRGGRFNEQYFGPGTRLTVT.

This clonotype was detected a few times. V is TRBV6-2 or TRBV6-3 and J is TRBJ1-5; the match to TRBD1 covers 7 bases. The V and J ends lost 0 bases and 3 bases, in that order; junction bases with no gene match: 20. Germline V gene data show CDR1 as MNHEY and CDR2 as SVGEGT. This CDR3 region has 21 residues. The CDR3 region has the DNA TGTGCCAGCAGTTACTCCCGGTTTGGCGTGAAGGGACAGACTCTCAATCAGCCCCAGCATTTT. This encodes CASSYSRFGVKGQTLNQPQHF.

The genes are TRBV3-1 and TRBJ1-2; the D gene is possibly TRBD1 (5 bases). Per germline, CDR1 LGHDT and CDR2 YNNKEL (reference sequence). V dropped 8 bases and J dropped 2 bases, with 21 bases sitting between them. This CDR3 has 16 residues. The CDR3 region has the DNA TGTGCCAGCGCCCCTACAGGAATAAAGGGAAACTATGGCTACACCTTC. It yields the protein CASAPTGIKGNYGYTF.

This clonotype was counted a few times. V is TRBV5-1 and J is TRBJ2-7; TRBD1 is a possible D gene (5 bases). Germline V gene lookup returns CDR1 SGHRS and CDR2 YFSETQ. The CDR3 extends over 15 amino acids. With 4 bases removed from V and 1 base from J, the gap between germline ends came to 15 bases. This CDR3 is CASSPGHQGSYEQYF. In nucleotides, the CDR3 is TGCGCCAGCAGCCCGGGTCATCAGGGATCCTACGAGCAGTACTTC.

The chain has TRBV6-2 or TRBV6-3 and TRBJ2-3; D unclear. The CDR3 has 12 amino acids. V was pared by 2 bases and J by 4 bases, with 4 bases between. Germline assignment: CDR1 MNHEY and CDR2 SVGEGT. CDR3 coding DNA: TGTGCCAGCAGTTACAATCCAGATACGCAGTATTTT. Its protein is CASSYNPDTQYF.

At least ten counts were recorded for this clonotype. This chain links TRBV5-1 with TRBJ2-3; the D is unclear. With 2 bases removed from V and 9 bases from J, the gap between germline ends came to 10 bases. CDR1 is SGHRS and CDR2 is YFSETQ in the germline V gene. The CDR3 totals 12 residues. The CDR3 sequence is CASSLEGKTQYF. CDR3 DNA: TGCGCCAGCAGCTTAGAAGGGAAAACGCAGTATTTT.

V gene TRBV5-6 combines with J gene TRBJ1-2; the D gene is possibly TRBD1 (5 bases). Trimming stripped 4 bases from V and 4 bases from J, with 14 bases between. The CDR3 extends over 14 amino acids. Germline V CDR1 and CDR2: SGHDT, YYEEEE. Written as DNA, the CDR3 is TGTGCCAGCAGCAGACGGGAGGGGCCCTATGGCTACACCTTC. Protein: CASSRREGPYGYTF.

V is TRBV6-6 and J is TRBJ1-4; TRBD1 matches at 7 bases. The CDR3 totals 16 residues. V was pared by 6 bases and J by 8 bases, with 15 bases of the junction left unmatched. Germline V gives CDR1 MNHNY, CDR2 SVGAGI (reference sequence). The chain's CDR3 is CASSRLLGQFPEKLFF. CDR3 in DNA: TGTGCCAGCAGCCGACTACTGGGACAGTTCCCCGAAAAACTGTTTTTT.

This clonotype was detected many times. The chain recombines TRBV3-1 with TRBJ1-2, with 9 bases matching TRBD1. The CDR3 covers 15 residues. Losses at the gene ends were 0 bases for V and 5 bases for J; bases not matched to a gene: 4. From germline, CDR1 is LGHDT and CDR2 YNNKEL (reference sequence). DNA of the CDR3: TGTGCCAGCAGCCAAGAATGGGACAGGGAGTATGGCTACACCTTC. This codes for CASSQEWDREYGYTF.

This clonotype showed up many times. The chain combines TRBV14 with TRBJ2-1; 8 positions agree with TRBD1. The J segment lost 4 bases and the V segment lost 2 bases, leaving 4 bases of the junction unmatched. Germline values: CDR1 SGHDN, CDR2 FVKESK. This CDR3 is built from 15 residues. As DNA, the CDR3 is TGTGCCAGCAGCCAACAGGGGGCGCAATACAATGAGCAGTTCTTC. It is translated as CASSQQGAQYNEQFF.

This clonotype was seen a few times. The rearrangement links TRBV29-1 to TRBJ1-1; no definite D call. V gave up 4 bases and J gave up 0 bases, with 6 bases separating them. CDR3 size: 12 residues. Germline CDR1 is SQVTM and CDR2 is ANQGSEA. The CDR3 nucleotides are TGCAGCGTTGTACACCTGAACACTGAAGCTTTCTTT. Protein sequence: CSVVHLNTEAFF.

Many counts were recorded for this clonotype. The V gene is TRBV4-2, the J gene TRBJ1-5, with D unclear. The CDR3 is 18 amino acids. The V gene lost 0 bases and the J gene lost 4 bases, with 19 bases spanning the gap. Germline lookup yields CDR1 LGHNA and CDR2 YNFKEQ. CDR3 residues: CASSQDSGWQGSNQPQHF. The DNA of the CDR3 is TGTGCCAGCAGCCAAGACTCAGGATGGCAAGGTTCAAATCAGCCCCAGCATTTT.

This chain connects TRBV5-1 to TRBJ2-5; D may be TRBD1 (6 bases). V gave up 0 bases and J gave up 5 bases, with 14 bases separating them. CDR1 SGHRS and CDR2 YFSETQ come from the germline V gene. The CDR3 has 15 residues. The CDR3: CASSLEQGRGETQYF. CDR3 in DNA: TGCGCCAGCAGCTTGGAACAGGGCCGAGGGGAGACCCAGTACTTC.

In its sample, this clonotype was seen a few times. The chain joins TRBV12-3 or TRBV12-4 to TRBJ2-3; 9 bases agree with TRBD2. The CDR3 length is 13 residues. V was clipped by 4 bases and J by 14 bases; unmatched bases: 10. As DNA, the CDR3 is TGTGCCAGCAGTTCCCGAGGTAGCGGGGGTGTGTATTTT. Translated, it gives CASSSRGSGGVYF.

This clonotype has ten or more counts. A read error may be the cause here, since a much bigger clone is one base away. The chain employs TRBV7-3 and TRBJ2-3; tentative D call: TRBD2 (6 bases). This CDR3 is 14 amino acids long. The V and J ends lost 3 bases and 0 bases respectively, with 7 bases between them. Germline V lookup: CDR1 SGHTA, CDR2 FQGTGA. The CDR3 is CASSFGTSTDTQYF. DNA for the CDR3: TGTGCCAGCAGCTTTGGGACTAGCACAGATACGCAGTATTTT.

This clonotype has just a few counts. The chain has TRBV5-1 and TRBJ1-2; D is undetermined. The CDR3 runs 14 residues. Germline lookup yields CDR1 SGHRS and CDR2 YFSETQ. V was shortened by 2 bases and J by 6 bases, with 14 bases between the two germline ends. The CDR3, as DNA: TGCGCCAGCAGCTTCTACGGGGAGAATGATGGCTACACCTTC. Amino acid sequence: CASSFYGENDGYTF. Full variable domain (remainder filled in from reference TRBV5-1 and TRBJ1-2): KAGVTQTPRYLIKTRGQQVTLSCSPISGHRSVSWYQQTPGQGLQFLFEYFSETQRNKGNFPGRFSGRQFSNSRSEMNVSTLELGDSALYLCASSFYGENDGYTFGSGTRLTVV.

The chain links TRBV7-2 to TRBJ1-6; the D is unclear. The CDR3 runs to 12 residues. V shed 5 bases and J shed 8 bases, with 7 bases lying between them. CDR1 and CDR2 (germline): SGHTA, FQGNSA. The CDR3 protein is CASSESYSPLHF. DNA for the CDR3: TGTGCCAGCAGCGAAAGTTATTCACCCCTCCACTTT.

In this sample, this clonotype turned up many times. The chain combines TRBV7-9 with TRBJ2-1, with D maybe TRBD1 (6 bases). The CDR3 sequence is 18 residues long. The germline gives CDR1 SEHNR, CDR2 FQNEAQ (reference sequence). V lost 5 bases to trimming and J lost 1 base, with 21 bases between them. The CDR3: CASSQPGQGFFSYNEQFF. Here the CDR3 DNA reads TGTGCCAGCAGCCAGCCGGGGCAGGGGTTCTTTTCCTACAATGAGCAGTTCTTC.

CDR3 protein: CASSLAGTPGTEAFF. The DNA of the CDR3 is TGTGCCAGCAGTTTAGCAGGGACACCGGGGACTGAAGCTTTCTTT. V and J are TRBV12-3 or TRBV12-4 and TRBJ1-1, with D possibly being TRBD1 (6 bases). There are 15 residues in the CDR3. Trimming cost V 0 bases and J 5 bases, with 13 bases left between them.

This clonotype was found many times. The gene calls are TRBV11-2 and TRBJ2-1; 7 bases map to TRBD1. Trimming removed 5 bases from V and 2 bases from J; junction bases left unmatched: 6. This CDR3 has 15 amino acids. Germline CDR1 SGHAT, CDR2 FQNNGV. The CDR3 coding sequence is TGTGCCAGCAGCATCCGGGACAGAACCTACAATGAGCAGTTCTTC. Translating gives CASSIRDRTYNEQFF. The variable domain in full, completed from reference TRBV11-2 and TRBJ2-1, reads EAGVAQSPRYKIIEKRQSVAFWCNPISGHATLYWYQQILGQGPKLLIQFQNNGVVDDSQLPKDRFSAERLKGVDSTLKIQPAKLEDSAVYLCASSIRDRTYNEQFFGPGTRLTVL.

The table lists this clonotype with many counts. The CDR3 loop is CSVSRGELTDTQYF. CDR3 DNA sequence: TGCAGCGTTTCCCGGGGGGAACTCACAGATACGCAGTATTTT. The chain has TRBV29-1 and TRBJ2-3; 7 bases match TRBD2. The CDR3 totals 14 residues. Germline V CDR1 and CDR2: SQVTM, ANQGSEA. Losses at the gene ends were 5 bases for V and 2 bases for J; bases not matched to a gene: 7.

J is TRBJ1-2 and V is TRBV7-2, with D possibly matching TRBD1 (5 bases). The CDR3 extends over 14 amino acids. Germline CDR1 SGHTA, CDR2 FQGNSA. Between the trimmed V and J ends, which lost 6 bases and 4 bases, there was a span of 15 bases. The CDR3 bases are TGTGCCAGCAGGCCCCAACTCCAGGGCTATGGCTACACCTTC. As protein: CASRPQLQGYGYTF.